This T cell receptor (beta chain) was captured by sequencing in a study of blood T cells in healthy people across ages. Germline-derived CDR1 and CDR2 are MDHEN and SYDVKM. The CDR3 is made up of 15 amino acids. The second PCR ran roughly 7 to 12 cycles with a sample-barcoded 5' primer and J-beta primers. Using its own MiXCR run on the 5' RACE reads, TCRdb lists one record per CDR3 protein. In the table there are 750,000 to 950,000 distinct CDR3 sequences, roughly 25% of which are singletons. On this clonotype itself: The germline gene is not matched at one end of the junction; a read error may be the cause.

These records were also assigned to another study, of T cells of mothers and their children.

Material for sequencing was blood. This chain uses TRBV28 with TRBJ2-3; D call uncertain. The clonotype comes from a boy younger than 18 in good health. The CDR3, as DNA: TGTGCCAGCAGTCCAACAGTAGTACCCACAGATACGCAATATTTT. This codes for CASSPTVVPTDTQYF.